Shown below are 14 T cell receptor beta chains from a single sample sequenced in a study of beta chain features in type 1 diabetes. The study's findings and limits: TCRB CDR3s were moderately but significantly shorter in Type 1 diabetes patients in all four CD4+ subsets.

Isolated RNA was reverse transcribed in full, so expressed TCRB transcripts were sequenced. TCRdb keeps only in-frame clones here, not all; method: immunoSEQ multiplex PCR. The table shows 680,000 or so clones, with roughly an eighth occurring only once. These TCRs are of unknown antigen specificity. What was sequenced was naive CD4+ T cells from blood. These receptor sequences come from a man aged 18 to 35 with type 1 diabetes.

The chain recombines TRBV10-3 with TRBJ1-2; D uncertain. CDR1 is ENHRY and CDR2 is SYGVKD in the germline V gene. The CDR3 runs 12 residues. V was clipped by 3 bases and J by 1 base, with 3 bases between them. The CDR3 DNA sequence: TGTGCCATCAGTGACGGTAACTATGGCTACACCTTC. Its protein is CAISDGNYGYTF.

In DNA form, the CDR3 reads TGTGCCAGCAGTGAAATCTCCCCGGGGACCGGGGAGCTGTTTTTT. Its translation is CASSEISPGTGELFF. The V call is TRBV2, the J call TRBJ2-2, with D maybe TRBD2 (5 bases). Trimming removed 2 bases from V and 5 bases from J, with 12 bases in between. CDR1 SNHLY and CDR2 FYNNEI come from the germline V gene. This CDR3 is built from 15 residues.

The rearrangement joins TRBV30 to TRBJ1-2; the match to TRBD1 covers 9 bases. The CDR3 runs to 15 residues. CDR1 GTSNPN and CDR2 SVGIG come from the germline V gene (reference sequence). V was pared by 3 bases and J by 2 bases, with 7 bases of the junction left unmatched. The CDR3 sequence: CAWSSPGQGNYGYTF. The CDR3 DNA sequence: TGTGCCTGGAGCTCCCCCGGACAGGGGAACTATGGCTACACCTTC.

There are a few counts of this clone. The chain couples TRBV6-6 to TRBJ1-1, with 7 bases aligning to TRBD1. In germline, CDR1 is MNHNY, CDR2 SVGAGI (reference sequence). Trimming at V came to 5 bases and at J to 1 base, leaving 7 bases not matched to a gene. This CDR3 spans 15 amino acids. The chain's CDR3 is CASSDYRGENTEAFF. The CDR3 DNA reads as TGTGCCAGCAGTGATTACAGGGGCGAGAACACTGAAGCTTTCTTT.

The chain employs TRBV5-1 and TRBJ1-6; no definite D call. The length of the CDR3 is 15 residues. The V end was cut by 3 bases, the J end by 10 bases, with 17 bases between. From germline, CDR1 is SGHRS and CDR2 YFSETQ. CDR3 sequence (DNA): TGCGCCAGCAGCTCCGAGGTCGAAGGATGGTCACCCCTCCACTTT. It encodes CASSSEVEGWSPLHF.

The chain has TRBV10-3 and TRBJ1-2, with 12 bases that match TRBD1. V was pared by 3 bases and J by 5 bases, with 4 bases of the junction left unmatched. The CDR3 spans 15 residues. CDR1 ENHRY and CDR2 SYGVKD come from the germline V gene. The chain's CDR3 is CAISDGTGGRYGYTF. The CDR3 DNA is TGTGCCATCAGTGATGGGACAGGGGGCAGGTATGGCTACACCTTC.

CDR3: CAWSATAYNEQFF. The CDR3 nucleotides read TGTGCCTGGAGTGCAACAGCCTACAATGAGCAGTTCTTC. This sequence joins TRBV30 and TRBJ2-1; no firm D call. CDR3 length: 13 residues. Trimming removed 1 base from V and 2 bases from J, with 6 bases in between. Per germline, CDR1 GTSNPN and CDR2 SVGIG (reference sequence).

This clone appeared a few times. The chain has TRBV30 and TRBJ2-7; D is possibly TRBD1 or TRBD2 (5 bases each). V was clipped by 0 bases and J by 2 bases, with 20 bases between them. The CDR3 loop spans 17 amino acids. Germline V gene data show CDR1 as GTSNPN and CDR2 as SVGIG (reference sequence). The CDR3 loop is CAWSVGVVQGETYEQYF. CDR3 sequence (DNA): TGTGCCTGGAGTGTAGGGGTCGTCCAGGGAGAAACCTACGAGCAGTACTTC.

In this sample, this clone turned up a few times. The CDR3 DNA follows: TGTGCCTGGGGGCTAAGGGACAGTGGCAACACTGAAGCTTTCTTT. This translates into CAWGLRDSGNTEAFF. The chain recombines TRBV30 with TRBJ1-1, with 7 positions matching TRBD1. The CDR3 extends over 15 amino acids. V trimming: 5 bases; J trimming: 2 bases; junction bases outside the gene matches: 11. Per the germline V gene, CDR1 is GTSNPN and CDR2 is SVGIG (reference sequence).

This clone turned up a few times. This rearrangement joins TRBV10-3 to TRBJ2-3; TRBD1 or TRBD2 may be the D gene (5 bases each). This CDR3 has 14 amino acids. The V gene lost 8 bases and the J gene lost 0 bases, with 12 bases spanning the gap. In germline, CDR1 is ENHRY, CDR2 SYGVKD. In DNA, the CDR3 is TGTGCCATCGCCGGGACGGTTAGCACAGATACGCAGTATTTT. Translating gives CAIAGTVSTDTQYF.

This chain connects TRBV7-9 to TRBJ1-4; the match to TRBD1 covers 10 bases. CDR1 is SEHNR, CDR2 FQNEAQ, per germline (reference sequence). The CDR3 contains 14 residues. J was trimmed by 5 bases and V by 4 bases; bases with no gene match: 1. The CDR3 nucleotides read TGTGCCAGCAGCTGGGGACAGGGGAATGAAAAACTGTTTTTT. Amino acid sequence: CASSWGQGNEKLFF. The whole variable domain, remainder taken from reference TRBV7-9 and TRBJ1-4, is DTGVSQNPRHKITKRGQNVTFRCDPISEHNRLYWYRQTLGQGPEFLTYFQNEAQLEKSRLLSDRFSAERPKGSFSTLEIQRTEQGDSAMYLCASSWGQGNEKLFFGSGTQLSVL.

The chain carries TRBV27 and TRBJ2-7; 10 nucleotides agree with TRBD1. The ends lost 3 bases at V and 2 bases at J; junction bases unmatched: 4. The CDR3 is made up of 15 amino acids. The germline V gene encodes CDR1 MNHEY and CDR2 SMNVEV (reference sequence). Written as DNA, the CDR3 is TGTGCCAGCAGTTTGGCCGGACAGGGGGCCTACGAGCAGTACTTC. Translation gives CASSLAGQGAYEQYF.

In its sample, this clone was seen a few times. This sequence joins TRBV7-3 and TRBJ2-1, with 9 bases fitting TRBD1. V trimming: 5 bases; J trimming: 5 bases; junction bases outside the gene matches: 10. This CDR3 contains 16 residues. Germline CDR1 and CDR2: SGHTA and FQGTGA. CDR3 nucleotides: TGTGCCAGCAGCACCGCCCCGGGACAGGGCAACAATGAGCAGTTCTTC. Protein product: CASSTAPGQGNNEQFF. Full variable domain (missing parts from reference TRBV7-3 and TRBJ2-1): GAGVSQTPSNKVTEKGKYVELRCDPISGHTALYWYRQSLGQGPEFLIYFQGTGAADDSGLPNDRFFAVRPEGSVSTLKIQRTERGDSAVYLCASSTAPGQGNNEQFFGPGTRLTVL.

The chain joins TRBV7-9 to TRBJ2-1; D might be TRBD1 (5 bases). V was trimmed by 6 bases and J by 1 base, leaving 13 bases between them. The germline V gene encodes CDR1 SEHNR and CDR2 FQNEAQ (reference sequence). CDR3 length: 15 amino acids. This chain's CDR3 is CASSTVQGSYNEQFF. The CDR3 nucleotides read TGTGCCAGCAGTACCGTCCAGGGTTCCTACAATGAGCAGTTCTTC. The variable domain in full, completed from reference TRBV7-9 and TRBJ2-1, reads DTGVSQNPRHKITKRGQNVTFRCDPISEHNRLYWYRQTLGQGPEFLTYFQNEAQLEKSRLLSDRFSAERPKGSFSTLEIQRTEQGDSAMYLCASSTVQGSYNEQFFGPGTRLTVL.